Following are 15 T cell receptor beta chains from one sample sequenced in a study of blood T cells in healthy people across ages. Primers used in a second PCR of about 7 to 12 cycles were a sample-barcoded 5' primer and a J-beta primer mix. TCRdb redid the calling of the 5' RACE reads with MiXCR, one entry per CDR3 protein. This table has hundreds of thousands of distinct CDR3 sequences, around 28% appearing once. Input material: blood. The receptors were gathered from an elderly woman in good health.

Worth noting for this clonotype: A read error may produce the germline difference seen at one junction end. This chain connects TRBV2 to TRBJ1-1; D ambiguous. The CDR3 contains 12 residues. Germline CDR1 reads SNHLY; CDR2 reads FYNNEI. The CDR3 nucleotides are TGTGTCAGCAGTGGTCCGAACACTGAAGCTTTCTTT. This translates into CVSSGPNTEAFF.

This clonotype has more than one count but fewer than ten. The chain is built from TRBV7-9 and TRBJ1-1, with 9 bases identical to TRBD1. The ends lost 1 base at V and 10 bases at J; junction bases unmatched: 1. Germline assignment: CDR1 SEHNR and CDR2 FQNEAQ (reference sequence). The length of the CDR3 is 12 residues. The DNA of the CDR3 is TGTGCCAGCAGCTTAGACAGGGGGCGAGCTTTCTTT. This encodes CASSLDRGRAFF.

This clonotype showed up many times. V gene TRBV20-1 combines with J gene TRBJ2-5, with D perhaps matching TRBD2 (6 bases). Germline-derived CDR1 and CDR2 are DFQATT and SNEGSKA (reference sequence). V was pared by 5 bases and J by 5 bases, with 9 bases between. The CDR3 sequence is 11 residues long. This CDR3 reads CSAGGLETQYF. The CDR3 nucleotides read TGCAGTGCTGGGGGGTTGGAGACCCAGTACTTC.

This clonotype was recorded a few times. A clone one base away is much larger, so this may be a read error. V gene TRBV12-3 or TRBV12-4 combines with J gene TRBJ2-7; 9 positions agree with TRBD1. The CDR3 has 13 residues. The V and J ends lost 6 bases and 1 base, in that order; junction bases with no gene match: 1. The CDR3 is CASRQGASYEQYF. Written as DNA, the CDR3 is TGTGCCAGCAGACAGGGGGCTTCCTACGAGCAGTACTTC.

Details on this clonotype: A much larger clone differs from this one at a single base, so this may be a read error. The genes are TRBV5-6 and TRBJ2-1, with a possible D match to TRBD2 (6 bases). The end of the DNA fits TRBJ2-7 better, so the J call may be wrong. The CDR3 runs 15 residues. Germline CDR1 reads SGHDT; CDR2 reads YYEEEE. DNA for the CDR3: TGTGCCAGCAGCCGGTGGGGTAGCGGTTACAATGAGCAGTACTTC. Its translation is CASSRWGSGYNEQYF.

This clonotype was picked up a small number of times. The CDR3 is CASSPPGAGNQPQHF. The CDR3 nucleotides are TGTGCCAGCTCACCACCGGGGGCGGGCAATCAGCCCCAGCATTTT. This chain uses TRBV18 with TRBJ1-5, with D possibly TRBD1 on 6 matching bases. The V and J ends lost 0 bases and 2 bases respectively, with 8 bases between them. Looked up from germline, CDR1 is KGHSH and CDR2 is LQKENI. The CDR3 sequence is 15 residues long. Full variable domain (missing parts from reference TRBV18 and TRBJ1-5): NAGVMQNPRHLVRRRGQEARLRCSPMKGHSHVYWYRQLPEEGLKFMVYLQKENIIDESGMPKERFSAEFPKEGPSILRIQQVVRGDSAAYFCASSPPGAGNQPQHFGDGTRLSIL.

This clonotype was counted ten times or more. The gene calls are TRBV10-3 and TRBJ1-5, with TRBD1 as a possible D gene (6 bases). Germline V lookup: CDR1 ENHRY, CDR2 SYGVKD. CDR3 length: 13 residues. V was pared by 4 bases and J by 3 bases, with 7 bases between. Here the CDR3 reads CAISAGDNQPQHF. The CDR3 DNA sequence: TGTGCCATCAGTGCAGGGGACAATCAGCCCCAGCATTTT.

As for this clonotype: Germline is not matched at one junction end, which may reflect a read error. The gene calls are TRBV6-2 or TRBV6-3 and TRBJ2-1; 13 bases align to TRBD2. The CDR3 is 15 residues long. The V gene's germline CDR1 is MNHEY and CDR2 SVGEGT. Here the CDR3 DNA reads TGTGCCTGCAGAGGACTAGCGGGAGCCTACAATGAGCAGTTCTTC. It encodes CACRGLAGAYNEQFF.

The sample holds many counts of this clonotype. J is TRBJ2-7 and V is TRBV29-1, with 9 bases identical to TRBD2. The ends lost 1 base at V and 4 bases at J; junction bases unmatched: 8. This CDR3 is built from 15 residues. Germline lookup yields CDR1 SQVTM and CDR2 ANQGSEA. CDR3 DNA sequence: TGCAGCGTTGAAGGGGCTAGCGGGGTTATGTACGAGCAGTACTTC. Its translation: CSVEGASGVMYEQYF.

This clonotype was recorded a few times. A much larger clone differs by one base, so this may be a read error. The rearrangement links TRBV6-2 or TRBV6-3 to TRBJ2-7; D ambiguous. Germline V CDR1 and CDR2: MNHEY, SVGEGT. The CDR3 runs to 13 residues. Trimming removed 2 bases at V and 7 bases at J, with 12 bases between. The CDR3 is CASSYQAYNEQYF. As DNA, the CDR3 is TGTGCCAGCAGTTACCAGGCGTACAATGAGCAGTACTTC.

Many counts were recorded for this clonotype. The J gene is TRBJ2-5, the V gene TRBV5-6; D unclear. The CDR3 loop spans 14 amino acids. Germline V gives CDR1 SGHDT, CDR2 YYEEEE. Deletions cut 3 bases from V and 2 bases from J, with 11 bases between. CDR3 region: CASSSRGIQETQYF. CDR3 DNA: TGTGCCAGCAGCTCGCGAGGAATTCAAGAGACCCAGTACTTC.

V is TRBV20-1 and J is TRBJ1-4; the D is unclear. The CDR3 covers 13 residues. V was cut by 5 bases and J by 6 bases, with 13 bases left in between. Germline V gives CDR1 DFQATT, CDR2 SNEGSKA (reference sequence). The chain's CDR3 is CSAWAYRHEKLFF. As DNA, the CDR3 is TGCAGTGCTTGGGCCTATCGACATGAAAAACTGTTTTTT.

This clonotype was counted many times. V usage is TRBV14 and J usage is TRBJ1-2, with TRBD1 as a possible D gene (5 bases). This CDR3 has 13 residues. Trimming removed 1 base at V and 8 bases at J, with 11 bases between. In germline, CDR1 is SGHDN, CDR2 FVKESK. The DNA of the CDR3 is TGTGCCAGCAGCCAAGCCGGGAGGGGAGGCTACACCTTC. This codes for CASSQAGRGGYTF.

Worth noting for this clonotype: Given the absence of the conserved phenylalanine or tryptophan at the CDR3 end, a read error is likely. The chain links TRBV25-1 to TRBJ1-4, with TRBD1 as a possible D gene (5 bases). There are 15 residues in the CDR3. Trimming stripped 8 bases from V and 1 base from J, with 14 bases between. Germline V gives CDR1 MGHDK, CDR2 SYGVNS. CDR3 sequence reads: CASSPGRGTNEKLFL. CDR3 nucleotides: TGTGCCAGCTCTCCCGGGAGGGGAACTAATGAAAAACTGTTTTTG.

CDR3 DNA sequence: TGTGCCAGTGACAGGATCCCCTATGGCTACACCTTC. Translated: CASDRIPYGYTF. The chain is built from TRBV28 and TRBJ1-2, with D perhaps matching TRBD1 (6 bases). Trimming left V 9 bases short and J 4 bases short, with 12 bases between. CDR1 is MDHEN, CDR2 SYDVKM, per germline. The CDR3 runs 12 residues.